The 6 T cell receptor beta chains given below trace back to one sample, sequenced in a study of response to subunit inactivated influenza vaccine. TCRdb re-called the RT-PCR reads through MiXCR, storing one row per CDR3 protein. The table has 450,000 to 600,000 distinct CDR3 sequences, more than 15% seen once. The specimen comprised CD4+ T cells sorted from PBMCs, sampled approximately 25 months after vaccination. The receptors derive from a man in his fifties or sixties who received an inactivated influenza vaccine.

The CDR3 DNA follows: TGTGCCAGCAGTGAGAACAGGGTTAAGGGTGGCTACACCTTC. Encoded protein: CASSENRVKGGYTF. V and J are TRBV25-1 and TRBJ1-2; perhaps TRBD1 as D (6 bases). The V and J ends lost 3 bases and 7 bases respectively, with 15 bases between them. Per the germline V gene, CDR1 is MGHDK and CDR2 is SYGVNS. CDR3 size: 14 residues.

The chain employs TRBV7-6 and TRBJ2-7, with 9 bases aligning to TRBD1. The CDR3 sequence is 15 residues long. V lost 5 bases and J lost 4; bases outside the gene matches: 9. CDR1 SGHVS and CDR2 FNYEAQ come from the germline V gene. The CDR3 spells CASSALPGQGYEQYF. CDR3 DNA: TGTGCCAGCAGCGCGTTACCGGGACAGGGATACGAGCAGTACTTC.

The CDR3 sequence: CASRQGYEQYF. The CDR3 DNA is TGCGCCAGCAGACAGGGTTACGAGCAGTACTTC. V usage is TRBV10-2 and J usage is TRBJ2-7, with D possibly matching TRBD1 (6 bases). The CDR3 spans 11 residues. Trimming shortened V by 6 bases and J by 4 bases, and 7 bases separated the two germline ends. CDR1 is WSHSY and CDR2 is SAAADI in the germline V gene.

This clonotype has only a few counts. The chain couples TRBV28 to TRBJ2-7; TRBD1 might be the D (6 bases). Trimming stripped 6 bases from V and 4 bases from J, with 22 bases between. Germline V gene lookup returns CDR1 MDHEN and CDR2 SYDVKM. This CDR3 contains 16 residues. CDR3 region: CASSRPPGQNPYEQYF. The CDR3 DNA reads TGTGCCAGCAGCAGGCCACCGGGACAAAACCCGTACGAGCAGTACTTC.

V usage is TRBV5-1 and J usage is TRBJ2-7; 9 nucleotides line up with TRBD2. The V gene's germline CDR1 is SGHRS and CDR2 YFSETQ. After removal of 4 bases from V and 0 bases from J, the junction contained 2 bases not matched to a gene. The CDR3 is made up of 14 amino acids. The CDR3, as DNA: TGCGCCAGCAGCATAGCGGGAGCCTCCTACGAGCAGTACTTC. Residues: CASSIAGASYEQYF.

The chain carries TRBV14 and TRBJ2-3, with D unclear. V lost 0 bases and J lost 9, with 10 bases in between. The CDR3 sequence is 13 residues long. CDR1 and CDR2 from the germline V gene are SGHDN and FVKESK. The chain's CDR3 is CASSQDWSQTQYF. CDR3 sequence (DNA): TGTGCCAGCAGCCAAGATTGGTCTCAAACGCAGTATTTT. The complete variable domain, with remaining parts taken from reference TRBV14 and TRBJ2-3, reads EAGVTQFPSHSVIEKGQTVTLRCDPISGHDNLYWYRRVMGKEIKFLLHFVKESKQDESGMPNNRFLAERTGGTYSTLKVQPAELEDSGVYFCASSQDWSQTQYFGPGTRLTVL.